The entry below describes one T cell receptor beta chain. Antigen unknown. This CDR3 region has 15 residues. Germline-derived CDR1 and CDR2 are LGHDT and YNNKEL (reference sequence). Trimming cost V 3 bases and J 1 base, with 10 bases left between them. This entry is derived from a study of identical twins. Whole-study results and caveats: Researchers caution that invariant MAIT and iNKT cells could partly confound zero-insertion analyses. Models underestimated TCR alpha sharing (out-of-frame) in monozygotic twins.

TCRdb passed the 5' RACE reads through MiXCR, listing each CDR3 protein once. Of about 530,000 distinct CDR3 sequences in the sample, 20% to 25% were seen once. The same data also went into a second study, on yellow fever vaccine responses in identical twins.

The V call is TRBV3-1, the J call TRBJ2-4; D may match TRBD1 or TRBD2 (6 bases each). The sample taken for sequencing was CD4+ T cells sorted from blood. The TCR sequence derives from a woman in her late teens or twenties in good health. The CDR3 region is CASSQGAGAKNIQYF. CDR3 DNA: TGTGCCAGCAGCCAGGGGGCGGGGGCCAAAAACATTCAGTACTTC.